This TCR beta chain was recovered during a study of blood T cell repertoires in COVID-19. For the study at large: Collection of acute and convalescent COVID-19 samples took place in the United States, Italy and Spain. Sample material is recorded as cDNA or gDNA derived from T cells, B-cell-depleted T cells, or PBMCs.

Per the authors' pipeline: From reference gene primer amplification, estimates of nucleated cell counts were derived. TCRdb keeps only in-frame clones here, not all; method: immunoSEQ multiplex PCR. V and J calls plus clone size are reproduced from that table; the DNA served to infer D and trimming. In the table there are about 150,000 clones, roughly four fifths of which are singletons. Germline values: CDR1 MNHEY, CDR2 SVGEGT. With 5 bases removed from V and 0 bases from J, the gap between germline ends came to 23 bases. The CDR3 runs to 19 residues. The chain links TRBV6-2 or TRBV6-3 to TRBJ1-5; tentative D call: TRBD1 (5 bases). The TCR was taken from a woman aged 80 or over with acute or convalescent COVID-19. Material: peripheral blood. The CDR3 coding sequence is TGTGCCAGCAGTCCCACTAGCCGGGACGGCCTGTATAGCAATCAGCCCCAGCATTTT. It encodes CASSPTSRDGLYSNQPQHF.